These T cell receptor beta chains were read from a single sample in a study of cytomegalovirus exposure and HLA in healthy donors. TCRdb's table, derived via immunoSEQ multiplex PCR, lists solely in-frame clones and lacks some. The repertoire holds about 90,000 clones, with more than 65% as singletons. Sequencing input: PBMCs. These receptors were taken from a man aged 25-45 years in good health and CMV-seronegative. The CDR3 runs from the conserved cysteine through the conserved F or W. A D gene is named only where the DNA matches it firmly. Part of the rows lack a size; the others show once, few, many or a class for expanded clones.

TRBV6-5	-	-	TRBJ1-2	TGTGCCAGCACCACGGGGGGCCTGGGGTATGGCTACACCTTC	CASTTGGLGYGYTF
TRBV5-8	-	TRBD2	TRBJ2-1	TGTGCCAGCAGCTTAAGCGGGAGCTCCTACAATGAGCAGTTCTTC	CASSLSGSSYNEQFF
TRBV28	-	-	TRBJ2-7	TGTGCCAGCAAAACAGGGACCTACGAGCAGTACTTC	CASKTGTYEQYF
TRBV6-4	-	-	TRBJ1-1	TGTGCCAGCAGTGACTCTGATAGCACTGAAGCTTTCTTT	CASSDSDSTEAFF
TRBV11-3	-	-	TRBJ1-1	TGTGCCAGCAGTGGGGGGGAGCGGAACACTGAAGCTTTCTTT	CASSGGERNTEAFF
TRBV21-1	few	-	TRBJ2-3	TGTGCCAGCAGCAAAGAACTAGCGGTAGACTGCACAGATACGCAGTATTTT	CASSKELAVDCTDTQYF
TRBV6-5	once	-	TRBJ1-1	TGTGCCAGCAGTTACGGTTTGGGGGGAAACACTGAAGCTTTCTTT	CASSYGLGGNTEAFF
TRBV7-9	-	-	TRBJ1-1	TGTGCCAGCAGCTTATTGGGTCCGGGAGAGACTGAAGCTTTCTTT	CASSLLGPGETEAFF
TRBV13	-	-	TRBJ2-2	TGTGCCAGCAGCCCGAGGGGGGGAGACACCGGGGAGCTGTTTTTT	CASSPRGGDTGELFF
TRBV4-2	-	-	TRBJ2-1	TGTGCCAGCAGCCCAGGGGTCGGTACGTACAATGAGCAGTTCTTC	CASSPGVGTYNEQFF
TRBV9	-	TRBD2	TRBJ2-1	TGTGCCAGCAGCGTAGGGGCGGGGGGCTACAATGAGCAGTTCTTC	CASSVGAGGYNEQFF
TRBV28	-	-	TRBJ1-1	TGTGCCAGCCTAGACAGGCTAGGGAACACTGAAGCTTTCTTT	CASLDRLGNTEAFF
TRBV18	few	-	TRBJ1-6	TGTGCCAGCTCACCCCGGGTCACATTAAATTCACCCCTCCACTTT	CASSPRVTLNSPLHF
TRBV9	once	TRBD1	TRBJ1-5	TGTGCCAGCAGCGTACATTGGGACAGGGACCAGCCCCAGCATTTT	CASSVHWDRDQPQHF
TRBV7-9	-	-	TRBJ1-1	TGTGCCAGCAGCTTAGCTTGGGGGGGGGACACTGAAGCTTTCTTT	CASSLAWGGDTEAFF
TRBV6-5	-	TRBD1	TRBJ1-1	TGTGCCAGCAGTTTCCGGGACAGATGGACTGAAGCTTTCTTT	CASSFRDRWTEAFF
TRBV2	-	-	TRBJ2-3	TGTGCCAGCAGGGATGAGGGAGATACGCAGTATTTT	CASRDEGDTQYF
TRBV27	-	-	TRBJ2-6	TGTGCCAGCATGCTACGATCTGGGGCCAACGTCCTGACTTTC	CASMLRSGANVLTF
TRBV11-2	-	-	TRBJ2-7	TGTGCCAGCAGCTCACAAGGACAGCCGCGTTCCGAGCAGTACTTC	CASSSQGQPRSEQYF
TRBV7-3	-	TRBD1	TRBJ2-3	TGTGCCAGCAGCCCACAGGGGGCGAACACAGATACGCAGTATTTT	CASSPQGANTDTQYF
TRBV7-9	-	TRBD1	TRBJ1-1	TGTGCCAGCAGCTTAGCCATGGACAGGGGGCATACTGAAGCTTTCTTT	CASSLAMDRGHTEAFF
TRBV28	-	TRBD1	TRBJ1-3	TGTGCCAGCAGCCGCCAGGGACAGGGGTCCGGAAACACCATATATTTT	CASSRQGQGSGNTIYF
TRBV4-3	-	TRBD1	TRBJ1-2	TGCGCCAGCAGCCCTCCGGGACAGGGAAATGGCTACACCTTC	CASSPPGQGNGYTF
TRBV6-6	few	TRBD1	TRBJ1-2	TGTGCCAGCAGTAATCCGGGACAGGGGGATATTGGCTACACCTTC	CASSNPGQGDIGYTF
TRBV5-4	few	TRBD1	TRBJ1-2	TGTGCCAGCAGCTTGGGACAGGGCTCTTCTAACTATGGCTACACCTTC	CASSLGQGSSNYGYTF
TRBV11-2	-	TRBD1	TRBJ2-1	TGTGCCAGCAGCTTGGACAGGGGCTCCTACAATGAGCAGTTCTTC	CASSLDRGSYNEQFF